Listed below are T cell receptor beta chains from one sample, sequenced in a study of cytomegalovirus exposure and HLA in healthy donors. Produced via immunoSEQ multiplex PCR; TCRdb's table is partial and in-frame only. The data hold under 200,000 clones, with about four fifths observed a single time. The sample consisted of PBMCs. The receptors shown here come from a young woman in good health and CMV-seronegative. The CDR3 runs from the conserved cysteine through the conserved F or W. Each record gives: V gene, clone size, D gene, J gene, CDR3 DNA, CDR3 protein. A D gene is named only where the DNA matches it firmly. Part of the rows lack a size; the others show once, few, many or a class for expanded clones.

>TRBV2|once|-|TRBJ2-3
TGTGCCAGCAGTGAAGATGTTAGAGGTACGCAGTATTTT
CASSEDVRGTQYF
>TRBV30|-|TRBD1|TRBJ1-6
TGTGCCTGGAGTGTCGGAGGGGGCAGGTCACCCCTCCACTTT
CAWSVGGGRSPLHF
>TRBV27|-|TRBD1|TRBJ1-5
TGTGCCAGCAGAACAGACAGGGACTCCAATCAGCCCCAGCATTTT
CASRTDRDSNQPQHF
>TRBV30|once|TRBD2|TRBJ2-1
TGTGCCTGGACCGAGACTAGCGGAGTATACAATGAGCAGTTCTTC
CAWTETSGVYNEQFF
>TRBV10-2|-|-|TRBJ2-7
TGCGCCAGCAGTGAGACAGGTCTCTCCTACGAGCAGTACTTC
CASSETGLSYEQYF
>TRBV19|-|TRBD2|TRBJ2-3
TGTGCCAGTAGTATGCCCGGACTAGCGGGTGGAGATACGCAGTATTTT
CASSMPGLAGGDTQYF
>TRBV10-2|-|-|TRBJ2-3
TGCGCCAGCAGTGAGTCGATGAGTCCCACAGATACGCAGTATTTT
CASSESMSPTDTQYF
>TRBV4-1|once|TRBD2|TRBJ2-3
TGCGCCAGCAGCCCACGACTAGCGGGGCCCACAGATACGCAGTATTTT
CASSPRLAGPTDTQYF
>TRBV6-5|-|TRBD1|TRBJ1-1
TGTGCCAGCAGTTACAGGGGGCGCACTGAAGCTTTCTTT
CASSYRGRTEAFF
>TRBV7-2|-|-|TRBJ2-1
TGTGCCAGCAGCTTCCAGACAGGAAAAGGGGGTGAGCAGTTCTTC
CASSFQTGKGGEQFF
>TRBV27|once|TRBD1|TRBJ1-2
TGTGCCAGCAGTTTATCCGGGACAGGGTGGTTCGGCTACACCTTC
CASSLSGTGWFGYTF
>TRBV5-1|-|TRBD2|TRBJ2-1
TGCGCCAGCAGCTCTAATAGCGGGAAGAGATCTTACAATGAGCAGTTCTTC
CASSSNSGKRSYNEQFF
>TRBV4-3|-|-|TRBJ1-6
TGCGCCAGCAGCCAAGAGACGGGCAGGGGTTCACCCCTCCACTTT
CASSQETGRGSPLHF
>TRBV19|-|TRBD2|TRBJ2-1
TGTGCCAGTACCCCACGAGCGGGGAATGAGCAGTTCTTC
CASTPRAGNEQFF
>TRBV4-3|-|TRBD2|TRBJ2-1
TGCGCCAGCAGCCAAGACGGGCGGGAGGACTACAATGAGCAGTTCTTC
CASSQDGREDYNEQFF
>TRBV5-4|-|TRBD1|TRBJ1-2
TGTGCCAGCAGCTTGGAAGTCGCGGCGACAGGGCTATATGGCTACACCTTC
CASSLEVAATGLYGYTF
>TRBV6-5|-|TRBD1|TRBJ1-1
TGTGCCAGCAGTTACTATCCGGGACAGGGAAACACTGAAGCTTTCTTT
CASSYYPGQGNTEAFF
>TRBV4-3|-|TRBD1|TRBJ1-2
TGCGCCAGCAGCCAAGGATTGGGACAGGGCGCCTATGGCTACACCTTC
CASSQGLGQGAYGYTF
>TRBV10-2|once|-|TRBJ2-5
TGCGCCAGCAGTGAGTCGAGGGCGATAGAGACCCAGTACTTC
CASSESRAIETQYF
>TRBV7-7|-|-|TRBJ1-3
TGTGCTAGCAGCGTAGACAACTCTGGAAACACCATATATTTT
CASSVDNSGNTIYF
>TRBV7-6|-|-|TRBJ2-7
TGTGCCAGCAGTCCGAGCTCCTACGAGCAGTACTTC
CASSPSSYEQYF
>TRBV29-1|-|TRBD1|TRBJ1-4
TGCAGCGCCTGGACAGGAGATGAAAAACTGTTTTTT
CSAWTGDEKLFF
>TRBV29-1|-|TRBD1|TRBJ1-2
TGCAGCGTTTCCGGGACAGCTAACTATGGCTACACCTTC
CSVSGTANYGYTF
>TRBV7-9|-|-|TRBJ2-5
TGTTCCAGCAGCCCCCCTTTCTACCAAGAGACCCAGTACTTC
CSSSPPFYQETQYF
>TRBV6-1|-|TRBD1|TRBJ2-1
TGTGCCAGCAGTGAACCTCGGACAGGGGCCTACAATGAGCAGTTCTTC
CASSEPRTGAYNEQFF
>TRBV2|-|TRBD2|TRBJ2-1
TGTGCCAGCAGATCGGAGACTAGCGGGGGGAATGAGCAGTTCTTC
CASRSETSGGNEQFF
>TRBV27|-|TRBD2|TRBJ2-2
TGTGCCAGCAGTCCACTGACTAGCGGGAGGGCCGGCGGGGAGCTGTTTTTT
CASSPLTSGRAGGELFF
>TRBV7-2|-|TRBD2|TRBJ2-3
TGTGCCAGCAGCTTAGAGGGGACTAGCGGAGCTATTACGCAGTATTTT
CASSLEGTSGAITQYF
>TRBV19|-|-|TRBJ1-4
TGTGCCAGTAGGAAAATACGACAAACTTCAACTAATGAAAAACTGTTTTTT
CASRKIRQTSTNEKLFF
>TRBV28|-|TRBD2|TRBJ2-3
TGTGCCAGCAGTAAACTAGCGGGAGTACTAGATACGCAGTATTTT
CASSKLAGVLDTQYF
>TRBV4-1|-|TRBD2|TRBJ2-7
TGCGCCAGCAGCCCTACGACTAGCGGGAGCGAGCAGTACTTC
CASSPTTSGSEQYF
>TRBV28|-|-|TRBJ2-7
TGTGCCAGCAGAGACAGGTTAAGACACGACGACGAGCAGTACTTC
CASRDRLRHDDEQYF
>TRBV6-5|-|TRBD2|TRBJ2-7
TGTGCCAGCAGTTACTACGGGACTATTCCCTACGAGCAGTACTTC
CASSYYGTIPYEQYF
>TRBV7-2|-|TRBD1|TRBJ2-5
TGTGCCAGCAGCTTTGGGACAGGGGGAGAGACCCAGTACTTC
CASSFGTGGETQYF
>TRBV25-1|-|TRBD2|TRBJ2-1
TGTGCCAGCAGTGAGGTAGCGGGAGGTTTACGCTACAATGAGCAGTTCTTC
CASSEVAGGLRYNEQFF
>TRBV6-5|-|TRBD2|TRBJ2-3
TGTGCCAGCAGTTCAACAGCGGGATTCACAGATACGCAGTATTTT
CASSSTAGFTDTQYF